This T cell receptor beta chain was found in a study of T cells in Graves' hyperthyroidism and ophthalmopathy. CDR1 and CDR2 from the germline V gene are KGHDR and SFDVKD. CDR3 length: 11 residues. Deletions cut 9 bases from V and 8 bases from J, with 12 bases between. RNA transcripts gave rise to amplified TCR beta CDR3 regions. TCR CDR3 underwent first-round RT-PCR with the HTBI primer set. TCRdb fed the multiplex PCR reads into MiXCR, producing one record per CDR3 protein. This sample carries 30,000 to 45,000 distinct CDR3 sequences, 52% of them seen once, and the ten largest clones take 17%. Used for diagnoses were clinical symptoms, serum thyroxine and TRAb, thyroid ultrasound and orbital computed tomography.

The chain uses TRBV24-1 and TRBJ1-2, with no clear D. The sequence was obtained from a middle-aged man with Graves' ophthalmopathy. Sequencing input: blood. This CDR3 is CATSAGEGYTF. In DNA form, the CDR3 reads TGTGCCACCTCTGCTGGGGAGGGCTACACCTTC.